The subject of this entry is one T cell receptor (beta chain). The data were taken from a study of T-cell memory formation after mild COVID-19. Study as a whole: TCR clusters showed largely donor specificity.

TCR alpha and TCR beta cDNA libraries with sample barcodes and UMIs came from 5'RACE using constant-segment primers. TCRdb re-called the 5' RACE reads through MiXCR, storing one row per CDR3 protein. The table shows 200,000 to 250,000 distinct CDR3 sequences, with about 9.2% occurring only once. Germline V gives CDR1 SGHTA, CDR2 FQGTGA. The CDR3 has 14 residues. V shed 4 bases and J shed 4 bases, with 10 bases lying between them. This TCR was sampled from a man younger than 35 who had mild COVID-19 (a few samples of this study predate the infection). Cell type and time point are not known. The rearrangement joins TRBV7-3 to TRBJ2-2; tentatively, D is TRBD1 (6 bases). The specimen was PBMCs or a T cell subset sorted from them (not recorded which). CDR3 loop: CASSSGTRTGELFF. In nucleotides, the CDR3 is TGTGCCAGCAGCTCCGGGACACGCACCGGGGAGCTGTTTTTT.